This TCR beta chain emerged from a study of post-analysis software for immune sequencing data. Study-wide context: Relapsing-remitting, secondary progressive and progressive-relapsing multiple sclerosis courses were included.

The germline gives CDR1 MNHEY, CDR2 SVGEGT. The CDR3 runs to 15 residues. V dropped 1 base and J dropped 2 bases, with 12 bases sitting between them. In its sample, this clonotype was seen a few times. Its specificity is unknown. Presence of unique molecular identifiers characterized the TCR beta cDNA libraries. Input amounts of roughly 0.85 to 10 million T cells were used. These gave around 500,000 cDNA molecules, so each molecule approximated one T cell. Via MiXCR, TCRdb re-called the PCR reads, giving one row per CDR3 protein. The sample includes roughly 800,000 distinct CDR3 sequences, 40% to 55% of them seen just once. The study, taken as a whole, reports: Normalized Chao1 diversity in multiple sclerosis patients fell significantly below that of controls. Same-batch samples co-clustered strongly by F measure. TRBV5-6, TRBV5-1 and TRBV20-1 were among roughly 5 TRBV segments more frequent in patients than controls.

The chain recombines TRBV6-2 or TRBV6-3 with TRBJ2-7; tentatively, D is TRBD1 or TRBD2 (5 bases each). This sequence was found in a girl between 5 and 17 years old with multiple sclerosis. Sample: blood. CDR3 nucleotide sequence: TGTGCCAGCAGTTACTTCCGGGACCGAACCTACGAGCAGTACTTC. This encodes CASSYFRDRTYEQYF.